This T cell receptor beta chain was captured in a study of blood T cells in healthy people across ages. CDR3 length: 15 amino acids. Per germline, CDR1 ENHRY and CDR2 SYGVKD. With a J-beta primer mix and a sample-barcoded 5' primer, a second PCR ran roughly 6 to 11 cycles. Via MiXCR, TCRdb re-called the 5' RACE reads, giving one row per CDR3 protein. Among 550,000 to 650,000 distinct CDR3 sequences listed, approximately 30% were seen once. This clonotype has a single count. A read error may explain this, as a much larger clone is one base away. The TCR sequence derives from an elderly woman in good health. The sequenced sample was blood. This rearrangement joins TRBV10-3 to TRBJ1-2; TRBD1 agrees at 7 bases. The CDR3: CTISERDSHNYGYTF. The CDR3 coding sequence is TGTACCATCAGTGAAAGGGACAGCCATAACTATGGCTACACCTTC.